A selection of T cell receptor beta chains follows, all from one sample in a study of blood T cell repertoires in COVID-19. Using immunoSEQ multiplex PCR, the repertoire was profiled, and TCRdb retains in-frame clones only, with some absent. The sample records almost 45,000 clones, 73% being singletons. The material sequenced was peripheral blood. The origin of the receptors is a man older than 75 with acute or convalescent COVID-19. CDR3s include the opening cysteine and the closing phenylalanine or tryptophan. D genes are given only for firm matches. Rows give clone size only sometimes, using once, few, many, or a class for an expanded clone.

d_call,clone_size,j_call,v_call,cdr3_length,cdr3_nt,cdr3_aa
TRBD1,-,TRBJ1-4,TRBV18,16,TGTGCCAGCTCACCGGTACAGGGGGCAACTAATGAAAAACTGTTTTTT,CASSPVQGATNEKLFF
-,-,TRBJ2-1,TRBV10-3,13,TGTGCCATCAGTGAGCCGGTCAACAATGAGCAGTTCTTC,CAISEPVNNEQFF
TRBD1,-,TRBJ2-3,TRBV19,16,TGTGCCAGTAGTATTTGGACAGGGATCGTTGCAGATACGCAGTATTTT,CASSIWTGIVADTQYF
-,-,TRBJ2-7,TRBV7-6,14,TGTGCCAGCAGCTTAATTACAGGGCGGGACGAGCAGTACTTC,CASSLITGRDEQYF
-,-,TRBJ2-7,TRBV6-5,15,TGTGCCAGCAGTTACCCGGGTCCAGCTCCCTACGAGCAGTACTTC,CASSYPGPAPYEQYF
TRBD2,once,TRBJ2-1,TRBV30,18,TGTGCCTGGAGTCCTCGACTAGCGGGAGCGTACAGGCACAATGAGCAGTTCTTC,CAWSPRLAGAYRHNEQFF
-,-,TRBJ2-7,TRBV21-1,18,TGTGCCAGCAGCAATGTCGACCAGGGCGACGGTACGTCCTACGAGCAGTACTTC,CASSNVDQGDGTSYEQYF
-,-,TRBJ2-5,TRBV7-2,15,TGTGCCAGCAGCAGGGCGCGGGGGCGCATAGAGACCCAGTACTTC,CASSRARGRIETQYF
TRBD1,-,TRBJ1-5,TRBV2,14,TGTGCCAGCAGTCCCACAGGGGGCAATCAGCCCCAGCATTTT,CASSPTGGNQPQHF
TRBD2,-,TRBJ2-2,TRBV7-8,15,TGTGCCAGCAGCCAGAGGAGCGGGAGCCCCGGGGAGCTGTTTTTT,CASSQRSGSPGELFF
TRBD1,-,TRBJ2-1,TRBV24-1,16,TGTGCCACCAGTGACGCGACAGGGAAAGTCTCCAATGAGCAGTTCTTC,CATSDATGKVSNEQFF
TRBD1,-,TRBJ1-1,TRBV28,15,TGTGCCAGCAGTTTATATAACAGGGGGAGCACTGAAGCTTTCTTT,CASSLYNRGSTEAFF
TRBD1,-,TRBJ2-5,TRBV7-9,15,TGTGCCAGCAGCTCGGGACAGGGATTGGAGGAGACCCAGTACTTC,CASSSGQGLEETQYF
-,-,TRBJ1-5,TRBV2,15,TGTGCCAGCAGTGCGAAGGACTTTAGCAATCAGCCCCAGCATTTT,CASSAKDFSNQPQHF
-,-,TRBJ2-7,TRBV6-5,14,TGTGCCAGCAGTTTTCAGGGGATCCCCTACGAGCAGTACTTC,CASSFQGIPYEQYF
-,-,TRBJ2-1,TRBV6-5,13,TGTGCCAGCAGTTACACAGGAAACAATGAGCAGTTCTTC,CASSYTGNNEQFF
TRBD1,-,TRBJ2-7,TRBV18,14,TGTGCCAGCTCGCCCGGGACAGGGGTATACGAGCAGTACTTC,CASSPGTGVYEQYF
-,-,TRBJ2-7,TRBV5-1,11,TGCGCCAGCAGCTTGGCGGACGAGCAGTACTTC,CASSLADEQYF
TRBD1,-,TRBJ1-5,TRBV10-3,14,TGTGCCATCAGCCTCGGGGCAGGGGGTCAGCCCCAGCATTTT,CAISLGAGGQPQHF
TRBD2,-,TRBJ2-7,TRBV9,14,TGTGCCAGCAGCCCTAGCGGGAGGCCCTACGAGCAGTACTTC,CASSPSGRPYEQYF
-,many,TRBJ1-4,TRBV28,13,TGTGCCAGCAGTCCCCAAACGAGGGAAAAACTGTTTTTT,CASSPQTREKLFF
TRBD1,-,TRBJ1-5,TRBV6-6,14,TGTGCCAGCAGTTCGGGACAGTTCAATCAGCCCCAGCATTTT,CASSSGQFNQPQHF
-,-,TRBJ1-2,TRBV28,14,TGTGCCAGCAGTTTTAGAGACACCTTCTATGGCTACACCTTC,CASSFRDTFYGYTF
TRBD1,-,TRBJ2-2,TRBV7-2,16,TGTGCCAGCACCCGGGGGGACAGGGACTACCCCGGGGAGCTGTTTTTT,CASTRGDRDYPGELFF
-,-,TRBJ2-7,TRBV11-2,15,TGTGCCAGCAGCTTTGGAATCGGGGTCTCCTACGAGCAGTACTTC,CASSFGIGVSYEQYF
-,-,TRBJ1-6,TRBV7-9,14,TGTGCCAGCAGCTTACGGGGAGACGATTCACCCCTCCACTTT,CASSLRGDDSPLHF
TRBD2,-,TRBJ2-1,TRBV7-2,16,TGTGCCAGCAGTCAGTCTAGCGGGAGTGCCTACAATGAGCAGTTCTTC,CASSQSSGSAYNEQFF
TRBD2,-,TRBJ2-1,TRBV28,15,TGTGCCAGCAGCGCACTAGCGGGAGGCCGCGGTGAGCAGTTCTTC,CASSALAGGRGEQFF
-,-,TRBJ2-1,TRBV7-3,13,TGTGCCAGCAGCTTACGTAGGGGTGATGAGCAGTTCTTC,CASSLRRGDEQFF
TRBD2,many,TRBJ2-1,TRBV6-5,15,TGTGCCAGCAGTAGGACTAGCGGGGTTTACAATGAGCAGTTCTTC,CASSRTSGVYNEQFF
-,-,TRBJ2-1,TRBV9,14,TGTGCCAGCAGCGTAGCGGGCAGAGGGAGTGAGCAGTTCTTC,CASSVAGRGSEQFF
-,-,TRBJ2-1,TRBV9,15,TGTGCCAGCAGCAAACGAACTAGCCTTTTAAATGAGCAGTTCTTC,CASSKRTSLLNEQFF
TRBD2,once,TRBJ2-3,TRBV15,17,TGTGCCACCAGCAGAGATCGACTAGCGGTGAGCACAGATACGCAGTATTTT,CATSRDRLAVSTDTQYF
TRBD2,-,TRBJ2-7,TRBV28,15,TGTGCCAGCAGTCCCTGGACTAGCGGCGACTACGAGCAGTACTTC,CASSPWTSGDYEQYF
-,-,TRBJ2-7,TRBV11-2,14,TGTGCCAGCAGCTTAGTTGCGGGACTTTACGAGCAGTACTTC,CASSLVAGLYEQYF
TRBD2,few,TRBJ2-5,TRBV2,14,TGTGCCAGCACCCCTGGTACTAGCGATGAGACCCAGTACTTC,CASTPGTSDETQYF
-,-,TRBJ2-7,TRBV3-1/TRBV3-2,14,TGTGCCAGCAGCCCACAAGCGAAGACAGGCGAGCAGTACTTC,CASSPQAKTGEQYF
-,-,TRBJ1-4,TRBV18,16,TGTGCCAGCTCCCCCGTTCGGACAGAAGTTAATGAAAAACTGTTTTTT,CASSPVRTEVNEKLFF
TRBD2,-,TRBJ2-7,TRBV7-6,17,TGTGCCAGCAGCTTAACCCCGACTAGCGGGGTTACCTACGAGCAGTACTTC,CASSLTPTSGVTYEQYF
TRBD2,-,TRBJ2-3,TRBV12-5,17,TGTGCTAGTGGTCATTCGGGACTAGCGGAATTCACAGATACGCAGTATTTT,CASGHSGLAEFTDTQYF
-,once,TRBJ2-5,TRBV9,15,TGTGCCAGCAGCAAGGGGCGTGGGCTGCAAGAGACCCAGTACTTC,CASSKGRGLQETQYF
-,few,TRBJ1-1,TRBV2,13,TGTGCCTCCCGGGACTGGAGGAACACTGAAGCTTTCTTT,CASRDWRNTEAFF
-,-,TRBJ1-1,TRBV30,14,TGTGCCTGGAGTCCCTTATTCGATCGGACTGAAGCTTTCTTT,CAWSPLFDRTEAFF
-,-,TRBJ2-6,TRBV15,15,TGTGCCACCAGCAGAGTAATCTCTGGGGCCAACGTCCTGACTTTC,CATSRVISGANVLTF
TRBD2,-,TRBJ2-5,TRBV2,17,TGTGCCAGCAGTGACCCGGGACTAGCGGGAGGAGGAGAGACCCAGTACTTC,CASSDPGLAGGGETQYF
-,-,TRBJ1-6,TRBV7-2,15,TGTGCCAGCAGCCCCGTGCGGGGGCTTAATTCACCCCTCCACTTT,CASSPVRGLNSPLHF
-,-,TRBJ2-1,TRBV6-5,15,TGTGCCAGCAGTCGCGCGGTTATCTCCTACAATGAGCAGTTCTTC,CASSRAVISYNEQFF
-,-,TRBJ2-2,TRBV6-5,13,TGTGCCAGCATGAACGACTACACCGGGGAGCTGTTTTTT,CASMNDYTGELFF